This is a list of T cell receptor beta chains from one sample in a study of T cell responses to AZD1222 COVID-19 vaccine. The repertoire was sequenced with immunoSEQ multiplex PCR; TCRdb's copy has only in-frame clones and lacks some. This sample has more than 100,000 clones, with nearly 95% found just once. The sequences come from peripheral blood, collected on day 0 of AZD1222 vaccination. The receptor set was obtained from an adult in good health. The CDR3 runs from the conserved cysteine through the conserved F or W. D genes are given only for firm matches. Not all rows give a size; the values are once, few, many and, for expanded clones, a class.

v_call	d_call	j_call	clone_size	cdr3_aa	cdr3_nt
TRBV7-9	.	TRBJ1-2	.	CASSFSGDGYTF	TGTGCCAGCAGCTTTAGCGGGGATGGCTACACCTTC
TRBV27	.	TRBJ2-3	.	CASGRPGDTQYF	TGTGCCAGCGGGAGGCCGGGGGATACGCAGTATTTT
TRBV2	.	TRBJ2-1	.	CASSGPTRPPYNEQFF	TGTGCCAGCAGTGGCCCGACTAGACCCCCCTACAATGAGCAGTTCTTC
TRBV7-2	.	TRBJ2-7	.	CASSPPGTNNEQYF	TGTGCCAGCAGCCCCCCCGGGACAAACAACGAGCAGTACTTC
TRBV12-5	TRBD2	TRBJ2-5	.	CASGPGLAEETQYF	TGTGCTAGTGGTCCCGGACTAGCTGAAGAGACCCAGTACTTC
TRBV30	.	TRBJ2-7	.	CAWSVADEQYF	TGTGCCTGGAGTGTGGCTGACGAGCAGTACTTC
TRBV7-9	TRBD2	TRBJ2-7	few	CASSFGGNYEQYF	TGTGCCAGCAGCTTCGGGGGGAACTACGAGCAGTACTTC
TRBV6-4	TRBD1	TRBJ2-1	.	CASREPGTGAYNEQFF	TGTGCCAGCAGGGAACCGGGGACAGGGGCCTACAATGAGCAGTTCTTC
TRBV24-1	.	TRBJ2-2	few	CATQKGGGRGSGELFF	TGTGCCACCCAAAAAGGGGGGGGCAGAGGGTCCGGGGAGCTGTTTTTT
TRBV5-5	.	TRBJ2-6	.	CASSLGSGANVLTF	TGTGCCAGCAGCTTAGGTTCTGGGGCCAACGTCCTGACTTTC
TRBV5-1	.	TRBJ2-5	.	CASSLGLVGGSGETQYF	TGCGCCAGCAGCTTGGGACTTGTAGGGGGGTCCGGGGAGACCCAGTACTTC
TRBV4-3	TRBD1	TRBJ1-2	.	CASSQDVPRGTGVGRPNYGYTF	TGCGCCAGCAGCCAAGATGTCCCGCGAGGGACAGGGGTTGGGAGACCAAACTATGGCTACACCTTC
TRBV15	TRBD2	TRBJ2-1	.	CATTRGLAEGGEQFF	TGTGCCACCACCCGAGGACTAGCAGAAGGGGGTGAGCAGTTCTTC
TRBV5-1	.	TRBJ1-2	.	CASRTGGSQRGYTF	TGCGCCAGCAGGACGGGGGGGAGCCAGAGAGGCTACACCTTC
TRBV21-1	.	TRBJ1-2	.	CASSRPGVGGYTF	TGTGCCAGCAGCAGACCAGGAGTTGGGGGCTACACCTTC
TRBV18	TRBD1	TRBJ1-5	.	CASSLGQSNQPQHF	TGTGCCAGCTCACTGGGACAGAGCAATCAGCCCCAGCATTTT
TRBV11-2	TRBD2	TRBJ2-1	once	CASSLEEGLAGQEQFF	TGTGCCAGCAGCTTAGAGGAAGGACTAGCGGGACAAGAGCAGTTCTTC
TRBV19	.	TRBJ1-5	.	CASSDGRGNQPQHF	TGTGCCAGTAGCGATGGCAGGGGCAATCAGCCCCAGCATTTT
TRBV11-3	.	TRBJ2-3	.	CASSLDPSSADTQYF	TGTGCCAGCAGCTTAGATCCCTCCTCGGCAGATACGCAGTATTTT
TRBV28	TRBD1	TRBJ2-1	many	CASSPGTGKYNEQFF	TGTGCCAGCAGTCCTGGGACAGGAAAATACAATGAGCAGTTCTTC
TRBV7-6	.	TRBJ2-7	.	CASSSGGVYEQYF	TGTGCCAGCAGCTCCGGAGGGGTATACGAGCAGTACTTC
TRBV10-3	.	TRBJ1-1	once	CAIGVSDTEAFF	TGTGCCATCGGGGTTTCGGACACTGAAGCTTTCTTT
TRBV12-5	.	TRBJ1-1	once	CASGLGGNTEAFF	TGTGCTAGTGGTTTGGGGGGAAACACTGAAGCTTTCTTT
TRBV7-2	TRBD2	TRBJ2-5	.	CASSRTSGSLETQYF	TGTGCCAGCAGCCGGACTAGCGGGAGTCTCGAGACCCAGTACTTC
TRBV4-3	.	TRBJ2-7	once	CASSSTLQGGYEQYF	TGCGCCAGCAGCTCCACCCTACAGGGAGGCTACGAGCAGTACTTC
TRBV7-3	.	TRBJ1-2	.	CASSSTGLGGYTF	TGTGCCAGCAGCTCCACAGGGCTTGGGGGCTACACCTTC
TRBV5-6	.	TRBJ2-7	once	CASHLINRVDEQYF	TGTGCCAGCCACCTAATTAACAGGGTCGACGAGCAGTACTTC
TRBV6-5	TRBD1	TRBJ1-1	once	CASSTQGAGTEAFF	TGTGCCAGCAGTACACAGGGGGCGGGCACTGAAGCTTTCTTT
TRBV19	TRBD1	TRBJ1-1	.	CATKGQVITEAFF	TGTGCCACAAAGGGACAGGTGATCACTGAAGCTTTCTTT
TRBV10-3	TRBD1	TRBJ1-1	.	CAISESGGQGRPEAFF	TGTGCCATCAGTGAGTCGGGAGGACAGGGGCGACCTGAAGCTTTCTTT
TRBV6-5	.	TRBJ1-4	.	CASSYSLSYSNEKLFF	TGTGCCAGCAGTTACAGTCTGTCTTACTCTAATGAAAAACTGTTTTTT
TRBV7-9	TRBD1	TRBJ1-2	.	CASSLGGTEVLGGYTF	TGTGCCAGCAGCTTGGGTGGGACAGAAGTGTTGGGCGGCTACACCTTC
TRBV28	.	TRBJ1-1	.	CASSSKGHRKAFF	TGTGCCAGCAGCTCCAAGGGACATCGAAAAGCTTTCTTT
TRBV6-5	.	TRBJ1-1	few	CASSLNRATEAFF	TGTGCCAGCAGCTTAAACAGGGCGACTGAAGCTTTCTTT
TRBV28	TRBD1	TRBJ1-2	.	CASSLRDRGYTF	TGTGCCAGCAGTTTGAGGGACAGGGGCTACACCTTC
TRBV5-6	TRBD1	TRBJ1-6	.	CASSPSWTGNRSPLHF	TGTGCCAGCAGCCCATCCTGGACAGGGAACAGGTCACCCCTCCACTTT
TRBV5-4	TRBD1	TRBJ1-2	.	CASSLGEGRGRGYTF	TGTGCCAGCAGCTTGGGGGAGGGCAGGGGGCGAGGCTACACCTTC
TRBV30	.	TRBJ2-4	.	CAWGTAKNIQYF	TGTGCCTGGGGGACAGCCAAAAACATTCAGTACTTC
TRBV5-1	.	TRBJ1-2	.	CASSPRQLNYGYTF	TGCGCCAGCAGCCCGAGACAGTTGAACTATGGCTACACCTTC
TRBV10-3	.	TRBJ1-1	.	CAISGGPGAFF	TGTGCCATCAGTGGGGGTCCGGGAGCTTTCTTT
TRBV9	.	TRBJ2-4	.	CASSAPGVNIQYF	TGTGCCAGCAGCGCACCAGGGGTAAACATTCAGTACTTC
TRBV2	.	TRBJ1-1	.	CASSEAGGGTEAFF	TGTGCCAGCAGTGAAGCGGGAGGGGGGACTGAAGCTTTCTTT
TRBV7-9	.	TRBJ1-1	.	CASSLGSSTEAFF	TGTGCCAGCAGCTTAGGGTCGAGCACTGAAGCTTTCTTT
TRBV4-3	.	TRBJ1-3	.	CASSQDPRSNTIYF	TGCGCCAGCAGCCAAGATCCCAGATCCAACACCATATATTTT
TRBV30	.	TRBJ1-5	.	CAWRGSTGQPQHF	TGTGCCTGGAGGGGGAGTACCGGTCAGCCCCAGCATTTT
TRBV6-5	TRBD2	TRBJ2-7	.	CASSYYASGYEQYF	TGTGCCAGCAGTTACTATGCTAGCGGGTACGAGCAGTACTTC
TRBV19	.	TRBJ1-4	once	CASSKRGANEKLFF	TGTGCCAGTAGTAAACGAGGCGCTAATGAAAAACTGTTTTTT
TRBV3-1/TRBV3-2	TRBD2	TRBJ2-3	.	CASSLSSGGTDTQYF	TGTGCCAGCAGCCTTTCTAGCGGGGGGACAGATACGCAGTATTTT